The clone carrying this TCR beta chain was recorded a few times. No antigen is known for it. This sample is part of a study of radiation and T cells in renal cell carcinoma. Regarding the study as a whole: In blood, top tumor clones expanded by 2 weeks, shrinking by 4. No pretreatment tumor biopsies were available for baseline clonotypes.

TCRdb's table, derived via immunoSEQ multiplex PCR, lists solely in-frame clones and lacks some. The sample lists roughly 120,000 clones, approximately 75% seen once, with 1.5% to 2% in the top ten. There are 14 residues in the CDR3. Germline V gene lookup returns CDR1 SGHNT and CDR2 YYREEE (reference sequence). With 4 bases clipped from V and 2 bases from J, the junction kept 4 bases outside the gene matches. The time point is: blood 2 weeks post-SBRT. Treatment: 15 Gy SBRT to primary tumor, nephrectomy 4 weeks later. The V and J genes are TRBV5-4 and TRBJ2-5; TRBD2 matches at 8 bases. The TCR originated in a woman aged 55-70 years with renal cell carcinoma. The source was blood, collected from a patient whose treatment included radiotherapy and nephrectomy. DNA of the CDR3: TGTGCCAGCAGCATAGCGGGGACGCAAGAGACCCAGTACTTC. Translating it yields CASSIAGTQETQYF.